This TCR beta chain was sequenced in a study of blood T cells in healthy people across ages. The CDR3 consists of 11 residues. CDR1 is DFQATT and CDR2 is SNEGSKA in the germline V gene (reference sequence). Trimming shortened V by 6 bases and J by 3 bases, and 8 bases separated the two germline ends. With a J-beta primer mix and a sample-barcoded 5' primer, a second PCR ran about 7 to 11 cycles. MiXCR, applied by TCRdb to the 5' RACE reads, yields one record per CDR3 protein. The sample has some 800,000 distinct CDR3 sequences, 40% to 50% seen once. This rearrangement joins TRBV20-1 to TRBJ1-1; D gene unclear. This receptor was identified in a man aged 55-75 years in good health. The sequencing sample was made of blood. The CDR3 loop is CSAWGDTEAFF. In DNA form, the CDR3 reads TGCAGTGCCTGGGGAGACACTGAAGCTTTCTTT.